This is a list of T cell receptor beta chains from one sample in a study of early T cells in non-severe SARS-CoV-2 infection. TCRdb independently ran MiXCR on the 5' RACE reads; one entry per CDR3 protein. The sample holds approximately 37,000 distinct CDR3 sequences, 5.4% seen once. The sequenced sample was whole blood, obtained at baseline. All receptors derive from an adult who was a healthcare worker with PCR-confirmed SARS-CoV-2 infection or an uninfected control (not recorded which). Each CDR3 is given with its conserved first and last residue. D genes are given only for firm matches. Some rows have no size entry. The others give once, few or many, or a class for an expanded clone.

CASSFVPSSYNEQFF	TGTGCCAGCAGCTTTGTCCCCTCCTCCTACAATGAGCAGTTCTTC	.	TRBV7-9	TRBJ2-1	many
CASSLEGNIQYF	TGTGCCAGCAGTTTGGAGGGGAACATTCAGTACTTC	.	TRBV12-3/TRBV12-4	TRBJ2-4	.
CASSQELSSGRADTQYF	TGCGCCAGCAGCCAAGAGTTGTCTAGCGGGAGGGCAGATACGCAGTATTTT	TRBD2	TRBV4-1	TRBJ2-3	.
CATSITGVQETQYF	TGTGCCACCAGTATAACGGGAGTACAAGAGACCCAGTACTTC	.	TRBV24-1	TRBJ2-5	many
CRAEGGSTDTQYF	TGCAGAGCCGAGGGAGGGAGCACAGATACGCAGTATTTT	TRBD2	TRBV20-1	TRBJ2-3	many
CASSVDAGPYGYTF	TGTGCCAGCAGCGTAGACGCGGGGCCCTATGGCTACACCTTC	.	TRBV9	TRBJ1-2	few
CASSLNSPGPQETQYF	TGTGCCAGCAGCTTAAATAGTCCGGGGCCCCAAGAGACCCAGTACTTC	.	TRBV7-3	TRBJ2-5	many
CAWREMSSGNTIYF	TGTGCCTGGAGGGAGATGAGCTCTGGAAACACCATATATTTT	.	TRBV30	TRBJ1-3	many
CASSLEGNLVLHF	TGTGCCAGCAGCTTAGAGGGGAACTTGGTCCTCCACTTT	.	TRBV7-2	TRBJ1-6	many
CRGGTGPTEAFF	TGCAGGGGTGGGACAGGGCCCACTGAAGCTTTCTTT	TRBD1	TRBV29-1	TRBJ1-1	many
CSARGTGITNYGYTF	TGCAGTGCTAGGGGGACAGGCATCACTAACTATGGCTACACCTTC	TRBD1	TRBV20-1	TRBJ1-2	few
CASSEAWSREAFF	TGTGCCAGCAGTGAAGCTTGGTCTAGGGAAGCTTTCTTT	.	TRBV6-1	TRBJ1-1	many
CASSPRTGFGGSYEQYF	TGTGCCAGCAGCCCGAGGACGGGATTCGGAGGGTCCTACGAGCAGTACTTC	.	TRBV11-2	TRBJ2-7	few
CASSPGTTNTEAFF	TGTGCCAGCAGCCCCGGGACAACGAACACTGAAGCTTTCTTT	.	TRBV7-8	TRBJ1-1	many
CASSQEIAGGAKNIQYF	TGCGCCAGCAGCCAAGAGATAGCGGGAGGCGCCAAAAACATTCAGTACTTC	TRBD2	TRBV4-1	TRBJ2-4	many
CAWSVPAQGVAGANVLTF	TGTGCCTGGAGTGTACCGGCGCAGGGTGTCGCCGGGGCCAACGTCCTGACTTTC	.	TRBV30	TRBJ2-6	.
CASSYPSGSYNEQFF	TGTGCCAGCAGCTACCCTAGCGGGAGCTACAATGAGCAGTTCTTC	TRBD2	TRBV7-9	TRBJ2-1	many
CASSYRAMPGEQFF	TGTGCCAGCAGCTACCGAGCTATGCCCGGTGAGCAGTTCTTC	.	TRBV7-2	TRBJ2-1	many
CASSPGTSGRAGNEQFF	TGTGCCAGCAGCCCTGGGACTAGCGGGAGGGCCGGTAATGAGCAGTTCTTC	TRBD2	TRBV11-3	TRBJ2-1	many
CASSYSAVGELFF	TGTGCCAGCAGTTACTCTGCTGTCGGGGAGCTGTTTTTT	.	TRBV6-5	TRBJ2-2	many
CASSLGRLASRTDTQYF	TGTGCCAGCAGCTTAGGCCGACTAGCGAGTCGCACAGATACGCAGTATTTT	TRBD2	TRBV7-9	TRBJ2-3	many
CASGLGSLTGFQFF	TGTGCTAGTGGTTTGGGATCCCTGACAGGTTTTCAGTTCTTC	.	TRBV12-5	TRBJ2-1	medium-sized
CASSQDPAGAVYF	TGTGCCAGCAGCCAAGACCCAGCGGGAGCGGTTTACTTC	TRBD2	TRBV3-1	TRBJ2-7	many
CASSLEAGDQPQHF	TGCGCCAGCAGCTTGGAGGCAGGCGATCAGCCCCAGCATTTT	.	TRBV5-1	TRBJ1-5	.
CASSPVYQETQYF	TGTGCCAGTAGTCCCGTGTACCAAGAGACCCAGTACTTC	.	TRBV19	TRBJ2-5	many
CSAPFAGGRETQYF	TGCAGTGCTCCCTTCGCGGGAGGAAGGGAGACCCAGTACTTC	TRBD2	TRBV20-1	TRBJ2-5	.
CASSMTVRNNEQFF	TGTGCCAGTAGTATGACAGTACGAAACAATGAGCAGTTCTTC	.	TRBV19	TRBJ2-1	many
CASSQDGYNEQFF	TGCGCCAGCAGCCAAGACGGATACAATGAGCAGTTCTTC	.	TRBV4-1	TRBJ2-1	many
CASSHDSFGYGYTF	TGCGCCAGCAGCCACGACAGTTTCGGCTATGGCTACACCTTC	.	TRBV4-1	TRBJ1-2	many
CASSPGLAGGKHEQFF	TGTGCCAGCAGCCCCGGACTAGCGGGAGGGAAGCATGAGCAGTTCTTC	TRBD2	TRBV7-9	TRBJ2-1	.
CASSSGQINTEAFF	TGTGCCAGCAGCTCGGGACAGATAAACACTGAAGCTTTCTTT	TRBD1	TRBV7-2	TRBJ1-1	many
CASSPDSWDNSPLHF	TGTGCCAGTAGCCCAGACAGTTGGGATAATTCACCCCTCCACTTT	.	TRBV19	TRBJ1-6	.
CAISDAPGYGYTF	TGTGCCATCAGTGACGCCCCGGGGTATGGCTACACCTTC	.	TRBV10-3	TRBJ1-2	many
CASSPRGNQPQHF	TGTGCCAGCTCACCACGCGGAAATCAGCCCCAGCATTTT	.	TRBV18	TRBJ1-5	.
CASRRQLATNEKLFF	TGTGCCAGCAGGAGGCAACTCGCAACTAATGAAAAACTGTTTTTT	.	TRBV12-3/TRBV12-4	TRBJ1-4	many
CASSLDRGIYTEAFF	TGTGCCAGCAGCTTGGACAGGGGAATCTACACTGAAGCTTTCTTT	TRBD1	TRBV11-1	TRBJ1-1	many
CASSLGPKTYEQYF	TGTGCCAGCAGCTTAGGGCCTAAAACCTACGAGCAGTACTTC	.	TRBV7-2	TRBJ2-7	many
CASSLSPDRVVNEQFF	TGTGCCAGCAGCTTATCACCGGACAGGGTTGTTAATGAGCAGTTCTTC	TRBD1	TRBV7-2	TRBJ2-1	many
CASSPTPRGGVDYGYTF	TGTGCCAGCTCACCTACCCCGAGGGGGGGGGTTGACTATGGCTACACCTTC	.	TRBV18	TRBJ1-2	many
CASSFLRDGEKLFF	TGTGCCAGCAGTTTTCTCAGGGACGGCGAAAAACTGTTTTTT	.	TRBV12-3/TRBV12-4	TRBJ1-4	many
CASSQGPGTGLAGELFF	TGCGCCAGCAGCCAAGGCCCTGGGACAGGGTTAGCCGGGGAGCTGTTTTTT	TRBD1	TRBV4-3	TRBJ2-2	many
CAQEGDMGTQYF	TGTGCCCAAGAGGGAGATATGGGTACGCAGTATTTT	.	TRBV5-8	TRBJ2-3	many
CASSYLGGVNEQYF	TGTGCCAGCAGTTACCTGGGGGGAGTCAACGAGCAGTACTTC	.	TRBV6-5	TRBJ2-7	many
CASSQDGSRSSNYGYTF	TGCGCCAGCAGCCAAGACGGATCCCGATCTTCTAACTATGGCTACACCTTC	.	TRBV4-1	TRBJ1-2	.
CAWSVPSGHNYNSPLHF	TGTGCCTGGAGTGTACCCTCGGGACACAACTATAATTCACCCCTCCACTTT	.	TRBV30	TRBJ1-6	.
CASIPGGGDRIVTGELFF	TGTGCCAGCATCCCAGGTGGTGGGGACAGGATTGTTACCGGGGAGCTGTTTTTT	TRBD1	TRBV12-3/TRBV12-4	TRBJ2-2	many
CASSLMGTANEKLFF	TGTGCCAGCAGTTTAATGGGGACGGCTAATGAAAAACTGTTTTTT	.	TRBV12-3/TRBV12-4	TRBJ1-4	many
CASKGLGVNTEAFF	TGTGCCAGCAAGGGTCTCGGCGTTAACACTGAAGCTTTCTTT	.	TRBV6-2/TRBV6-3	TRBJ1-1	many
CSARDLKGMDF	TGCAGTGCTAGAGATTTAAAGGGGATGGATTTT	.	TRBV20-1	TRBJ2-3	many
CASSLRGGGSYNEQFF	TGTGCCAGCAGCTTAAGGGGCGGGGGTTCCTACAATGAGCAGTTCTTC	TRBD2	TRBV7-6	TRBJ2-1	many
CASSLWTSVYNEQFF	TGTGCCAGCAGCTTGTGGACTAGCGTTTACAATGAGCAGTTCTTC	TRBD2	TRBV7-2	TRBJ2-1	many
CASSFPAGRMNTEAFF	TGTGCCAGCAGCTTTCCAGCGGGCCGCATGAACACTGAAGCTTTCTTT	.	TRBV7-9	TRBJ1-1	.